This is a list of T cell receptor beta chains from one sample in a study of T cell responses to AZD1222 COVID-19 vaccine. The repertoire was sequenced with immunoSEQ multiplex PCR; TCRdb's copy has only in-frame clones and lacks some. In the table there are 95,000 to 150,000 clones, about 90% of which are singletons. This sample comprised peripheral blood, obtained on day 0 of AZD1222 vaccination. The receptors were sampled from an adult in good health. Each CDR3 is given with its conserved first and last residue. The order of the fields is CDR3 protein, CDR3 DNA, CDR3 length, J gene, clone size, D gene, V gene. A D gene is named only where the DNA matches it firmly. Clone size, where shown, is once, few, many, or a class for clones that have expanded.

cdr3_aa: CASSQALGANTDTQYF; cdr3_nt: TGCGCCAGCAGCCAAGCTCTCGGAGCGAACACAGATACGCAGTATTTT; cdr3_length: 16; j_call: TRBJ2-3; clone_size: NA; d_call: NA; v_call: TRBV4-1
cdr3_aa: CASEDGYNWGYTF; cdr3_nt: TGTGCCAGCGAAGACGGGTATAACTGGGGCTACACCTTC; cdr3_length: 13; j_call: TRBJ1-2; clone_size: NA; d_call: NA; v_call: TRBV12-3/TRBV12-4
cdr3_aa: CAISESTPGASTDTQYF; cdr3_nt: TGTGCCATCAGTGAGTCGACTCCGGGGGCTAGCACAGATACGCAGTATTTT; cdr3_length: 17; j_call: TRBJ2-3; clone_size: NA; d_call: NA; v_call: TRBV10-3
cdr3_aa: CATSDLGPFNTGELFF; cdr3_nt: TGTGCCACCAGTGATTTAGGACCATTCAACACCGGGGAGCTGTTTTTT; cdr3_length: 16; j_call: TRBJ2-2; clone_size: NA; d_call: NA; v_call: TRBV24-1
cdr3_aa: CASSLTDPEAFF; cdr3_nt: TGTGCCAGCTCATTAACGGACCCAGAAGCTTTCTTT; cdr3_length: 12; j_call: TRBJ1-1; clone_size: NA; d_call: NA; v_call: TRBV18
cdr3_aa: CASSPGTVWGNTIYF; cdr3_nt: TGTGCCAGCAGCCCCGGGACAGTTTGGGGAAACACCATATATTTT; cdr3_length: 15; j_call: TRBJ1-3; clone_size: NA; d_call: TRBD1; v_call: TRBV7-2
cdr3_aa: CASRTHRGPYEQYF; cdr3_nt: TGTGCCAGCAGGACCCACAGGGGGCCCTACGAGCAGTACTTC; cdr3_length: 14; j_call: TRBJ2-7; clone_size: NA; d_call: TRBD1; v_call: TRBV27
cdr3_aa: CASSQSEAWGPGYF; cdr3_nt: TGTGCCAGCAGCCAATCCGAAGCGTGGGGCCCAGGGTACTTC; cdr3_length: 14; j_call: TRBJ2-7; clone_size: NA; d_call: NA; v_call: TRBV3-1/TRBV3-2
cdr3_aa: CASSQRTSGGSGELFF; cdr3_nt: TGCGCCAGCAGCCAACGGACTAGCGGGGGTTCCGGGGAGCTGTTTTTT; cdr3_length: 16; j_call: TRBJ2-2; clone_size: NA; d_call: TRBD2; v_call: TRBV4-1
cdr3_aa: CASSSGGLSSYEQYF; cdr3_nt: TGTGCCAGCAGTTCAGGGGGACTGAGCTCCTACGAGCAGTACTTC; cdr3_length: 15; j_call: TRBJ2-7; clone_size: NA; d_call: NA; v_call: TRBV7-9
cdr3_aa: CASSTLTGGSSYTEAFF; cdr3_nt: TGTGCCAGTAGTACGCTAACAGGGGGGTCGTCTTACACTGAAGCTTTCTTT; cdr3_length: 17; j_call: TRBJ1-1; clone_size: NA; d_call: TRBD1; v_call: TRBV19
cdr3_aa: CASFPSGSGYEQYF; cdr3_nt: TGTGCCAGCTTTCCCAGCGGGAGTGGGTACGAGCAGTACTTC; cdr3_length: 14; j_call: TRBJ2-7; clone_size: NA; d_call: TRBD2; v_call: TRBV28
cdr3_aa: CASSLGTQETQYF; cdr3_nt: TGCGCCAGCAGCTTGGGTACCCAAGAGACCCAGTACTTC; cdr3_length: 13; j_call: TRBJ2-5; clone_size: NA; d_call: NA; v_call: TRBV5-1
cdr3_aa: CASSSTGEYGYTF; cdr3_nt: TGTGCCAGCAGTTCGACAGGGGAATATGGCTACACCTTC; cdr3_length: 13; j_call: TRBJ1-2; clone_size: NA; d_call: TRBD1; v_call: TRBV27
cdr3_aa: CASSLGSGDTQYF; cdr3_nt: TGTGCCAGCAGCTTAGGGAGCGGGGATACGCAGTATTTT; cdr3_length: 13; j_call: TRBJ2-3; clone_size: NA; d_call: NA; v_call: TRBV7-2
cdr3_aa: CASSVGPFTGDSYEQYF; cdr3_nt: TGTGCCAGCAGCGTAGGCCCGTTCACGGGAGACTCCTACGAGCAGTACTTC; cdr3_length: 17; j_call: TRBJ2-7; clone_size: NA; d_call: NA; v_call: TRBV9
cdr3_aa: CASRSEAGGPGYQETQYF; cdr3_nt: TGTGCCAGTAGGTCGGAAGCGGGGGGTCCCGGGTACCAAGAGACCCAGTACTTC; cdr3_length: 18; j_call: TRBJ2-5; clone_size: NA; d_call: TRBD2; v_call: TRBV19
cdr3_aa: CASSLGGTSSKAQYF; cdr3_nt: TGTGCCAGCAGCTTGGGGGGGACTAGCTCAAAGGCGCAGTATTTT; cdr3_length: 15; j_call: TRBJ2-3; clone_size: NA; d_call: TRBD2; v_call: TRBV5-4
cdr3_aa: CASSHKHSSGYTF; cdr3_nt: TGCGCCAGCAGCCATAAACATAGCAGTGGCTACACCTTC; cdr3_length: 13; j_call: TRBJ1-2; clone_size: NA; d_call: NA; v_call: TRBV4-3
cdr3_aa: CASSHAQGLGGFLDTQYF; cdr3_nt: TGTGCCAGCAGCCACGCCCAGGGACTAGGGGGATTCTTGGATACGCAGTATTTT; cdr3_length: 18; j_call: TRBJ2-3; clone_size: NA; d_call: TRBD2; v_call: TRBV9
cdr3_aa: CASSVDPVYNNEQFF; cdr3_nt: TGTGCCAGCAGCGTCGACCCCGTCTATAACAATGAGCAGTTCTTC; cdr3_length: 15; j_call: TRBJ2-1; clone_size: NA; d_call: NA; v_call: TRBV9
cdr3_aa: CASSLSPTGELFF; cdr3_nt: TGTGCCAGCAGCTTATCCCCCACCGGGGAGCTGTTTTTT; cdr3_length: 13; j_call: TRBJ2-2; clone_size: few; d_call: NA; v_call: TRBV7-3
cdr3_aa: CASSYGSGGTYEQYF; cdr3_nt: TGTGCCAGCAGTTACGGATCCGGGGGAACCTACGAGCAGTACTTC; cdr3_length: 15; j_call: TRBJ2-7; clone_size: NA; d_call: NA; v_call: TRBV6-6
cdr3_aa: CASSQDKKTQYF; cdr3_nt: TGTGCCAGCAGCCAAGATAAGAAGACCCAGTACTTC; cdr3_length: 12; j_call: TRBJ2-5; clone_size: many; d_call: NA; v_call: TRBV3-1/TRBV3-2
cdr3_aa: CATLLRTETGANVLTF; cdr3_nt: TGTGCCACCCTATTGAGGACGGAGACTGGGGCCAACGTCCTGACTTTC; cdr3_length: 16; j_call: TRBJ2-6; clone_size: NA; d_call: NA; v_call: TRBV19
cdr3_aa: CASSLGSYGYTF; cdr3_nt: TGTGCCAGCAGTTTGGGGTCCTATGGCTACACCTTC; cdr3_length: 12; j_call: TRBJ1-2; clone_size: once; d_call: NA; v_call: TRBV28
cdr3_aa: CAVNAGALNTEAFF; cdr3_nt: TGTGCCGTGAATGCAGGGGCCCTGAACACTGAAGCTTTCTTT; cdr3_length: 14; j_call: TRBJ1-1; clone_size: NA; d_call: NA; v_call: TRBV19
cdr3_aa: CASSLGTSAVTDTQYF; cdr3_nt: TGTGCCAGCAGTTTAGGGACTAGCGCGGTGACAGATACGCAGTATTTT; cdr3_length: 16; j_call: TRBJ2-3; clone_size: NA; d_call: TRBD2; v_call: TRBV28
cdr3_aa: CASSLASGGIGSYEQYF; cdr3_nt: TGTGCCAGCAGCTTAGCTAGCGGGGGGATAGGGTCCTACGAGCAGTACTTC; cdr3_length: 17; j_call: TRBJ2-7; clone_size: NA; d_call: TRBD2; v_call: TRBV11-2
cdr3_aa: CASSLDGRGSYGYTF; cdr3_nt: TGTGCCAGCAGCTTGGATGGCAGGGGTAGCTATGGCTACACCTTC; cdr3_length: 15; j_call: TRBJ1-2; clone_size: NA; d_call: NA; v_call: TRBV5-6
cdr3_aa: CASSLSRLGVKYF; cdr3_nt: TGTGCCAGCAGTTTATCGAGATTGGGGGTGAAGTACTTC; cdr3_length: 13; j_call: TRBJ2-4; clone_size: NA; d_call: NA; v_call: TRBV27
cdr3_aa: CASSLQGYQETQYF; cdr3_nt: TGCGCCAGCAGCTTGCAGGGCTACCAAGAGACCCAGTACTTC; cdr3_length: 14; j_call: TRBJ2-5; clone_size: NA; d_call: NA; v_call: TRBV5-1
cdr3_aa: CSVDGTGGRNYGYTF; cdr3_nt: TGCAGCGTTGATGGGACAGGGGGCCGCAACTATGGCTACACCTTC; cdr3_length: 15; j_call: TRBJ1-2; clone_size: NA; d_call: TRBD1; v_call: TRBV29-1
cdr3_aa: CASSATGANQPQHF; cdr3_nt: TGTGCCAGCAGTGCAACGGGGGCAAATCAGCCCCAGCATTTT; cdr3_length: 14; j_call: TRBJ1-5; clone_size: NA; d_call: NA; v_call: TRBV27
cdr3_aa: CASSVAAGAERETQYF; cdr3_nt: TGTGCCAGCAGCGTAGCGGCCGGAGCGGAGCGAGAGACCCAGTACTTC; cdr3_length: 16; j_call: TRBJ2-5; clone_size: NA; d_call: NA; v_call: TRBV9
cdr3_aa: CASSQVAERNPYEQYF; cdr3_nt: TGTGCCAGCAGCCAAGTAGCGGAAAGAAACCCCTACGAGCAGTACTTC; cdr3_length: 16; j_call: TRBJ2-7; clone_size: NA; d_call: NA; v_call: TRBV3-1/TRBV3-2
cdr3_aa: CASSSGLALTDTQYF; cdr3_nt: TGTGCCAGCAGTTCGGGACTAGCCCTCACAGATACGCAGTATTTT; cdr3_length: 15; j_call: TRBJ2-3; clone_size: few; d_call: TRBD2; v_call: TRBV28
cdr3_aa: CASSEGGVGTGDPGANVLTF; cdr3_nt: TGTGCCAGCAGTGAAGGAGGCGTGGGGACAGGGGACCCTGGGGCCAACGTCCTGACTTTC; cdr3_length: 20; j_call: TRBJ2-6; clone_size: NA; d_call: TRBD1; v_call: TRBV6-1
cdr3_aa: CASRGRAGGNTIYF; cdr3_nt: TGTGCCAGCCGCGGTAGGGCGGGAGGAAACACCATATATTTT; cdr3_length: 14; j_call: TRBJ1-3; clone_size: NA; d_call: NA; v_call: TRBV5-6
cdr3_aa: CASSVRGYGYTF; cdr3_nt: TGTGCCAGCAGTGTTAGGGGCTATGGCTACACCTTC; cdr3_length: 12; j_call: TRBJ1-2; clone_size: NA; d_call: NA; v_call: TRBV2
cdr3_aa: CASSIRDTNQPQHF; cdr3_nt: TGTGCCAGTAGTATAAGGGACACCAATCAGCCCCAGCATTTT; cdr3_length: 14; j_call: TRBJ1-5; clone_size: NA; d_call: NA; v_call: TRBV19
cdr3_aa: CASSRIGGEGETQYF; cdr3_nt: TGTGCCAGCAGCCGAATAGGGGGGGAAGGAGAGACCCAGTACTTC; cdr3_length: 15; j_call: TRBJ2-5; clone_size: once; d_call: NA; v_call: TRBV2
cdr3_aa: CASSSLGYLSNQPQHF; cdr3_nt: TGTGCCAGCAGTTCACTAGGTTATCTTTCCAATCAGCCCCAGCATTTT; cdr3_length: 16; j_call: TRBJ1-5; clone_size: NA; d_call: NA; v_call: TRBV27
cdr3_aa: CASSQDGFQGLHQPQHF; cdr3_nt: TGCGCCAGCAGCCAAGATGGGTTTCAAGGGTTGCATCAGCCCCAGCATTTT; cdr3_length: 17; j_call: TRBJ1-5; clone_size: NA; d_call: NA; v_call: TRBV4-1
cdr3_aa: CASSEGDEHGELFF; cdr3_nt: TGTGCCAGCAGCGAGGGAGACGAACACGGGGAGCTGTTTTTT; cdr3_length: 14; j_call: TRBJ2-2; clone_size: NA; d_call: NA; v_call: TRBV6-5
cdr3_aa: CASSPVVGAELYEQYF; cdr3_nt: TGTGCCAGCAGCCCTGTCGTTGGGGCAGAGTTATACGAGCAGTACTTC; cdr3_length: 16; j_call: TRBJ2-7; clone_size: NA; d_call: NA; v_call: TRBV7-2
cdr3_aa: CASSTPWKGAEYGYTF; cdr3_nt: TGTGCCAGTAGTACCCCTTGGAAGGGGGCAGAATATGGCTACACCTTC; cdr3_length: 16; j_call: TRBJ1-2; clone_size: once; d_call: TRBD1; v_call: TRBV19
cdr3_aa: CASSPPLGGGLAGELFF; cdr3_nt: TGCGCCAGCAGCCCCCCTCTCGGGGGCGGACTCGCCGGGGAGCTGTTTTTT; cdr3_length: 17; j_call: TRBJ2-2; clone_size: NA; d_call: NA; v_call: TRBV4-1
cdr3_aa: CASSPGQSNYGYTF; cdr3_nt: TGTGCCAGCAGTCCGGGACAGTCCAACTATGGCTACACCTTC; cdr3_length: 14; j_call: TRBJ1-2; clone_size: NA; d_call: TRBD1; v_call: TRBV28
cdr3_aa: CASRSGLQETQYF; cdr3_nt: TGCGCCAGCAGGTCCGGACTCCAAGAGACCCAGTACTTC; cdr3_length: 13; j_call: TRBJ2-5; clone_size: NA; d_call: NA; v_call: TRBV5-1
cdr3_aa: CASSPTSAYNEQFF; cdr3_nt: TGTGCCAGCAGCCCGACTAGCGCCTACAATGAGCAGTTCTTC; cdr3_length: 14; j_call: TRBJ2-1; clone_size: NA; d_call: TRBD2; v_call: TRBV4-2